This T cell receptor (beta chain) was sequenced during a study of read filtering for tumor transcriptome and immune sequencing. Study information: By R-ISS, stages I, II and III held approximately 8, 16 and 7 patients. IR-seq gave about 4.05 to 11 million TCR reads per sample; RNA-seq gave about 75 to 1,400.

Molecular barcoded adaptors covering alpha/delta and beta/gamma chains were used on approximately 400 ng RNA. TCRdb ran MiXCR on the reads and lists one entry per CDR3 protein. Of some 41,000 distinct CDR3 sequences listed, about 10% are singletons. At the time of active disease, bone marrow was collected from every patient. In germline, CDR1 is DFQATT, CDR2 SNEGSKA (reference sequence). Trimming shortened V by 3 bases and J by 7 bases, and 9 bases separated the two germline ends. There are 11 residues in the CDR3. The sample holds many counts of this clonotype. The sample taken for sequencing was a population of CD138-negative cells sorted from bone marrow. The receptor was isolated from a donor older than 35 with multiple myeloma. The chain combines TRBV20-1 with TRBJ1-2; D unclear. The CDR3 sequence is CSASAIPGYTF. As DNA, the CDR3 is TGCAGTGCTAGCGCGATACCTGGCTACACCTTC.